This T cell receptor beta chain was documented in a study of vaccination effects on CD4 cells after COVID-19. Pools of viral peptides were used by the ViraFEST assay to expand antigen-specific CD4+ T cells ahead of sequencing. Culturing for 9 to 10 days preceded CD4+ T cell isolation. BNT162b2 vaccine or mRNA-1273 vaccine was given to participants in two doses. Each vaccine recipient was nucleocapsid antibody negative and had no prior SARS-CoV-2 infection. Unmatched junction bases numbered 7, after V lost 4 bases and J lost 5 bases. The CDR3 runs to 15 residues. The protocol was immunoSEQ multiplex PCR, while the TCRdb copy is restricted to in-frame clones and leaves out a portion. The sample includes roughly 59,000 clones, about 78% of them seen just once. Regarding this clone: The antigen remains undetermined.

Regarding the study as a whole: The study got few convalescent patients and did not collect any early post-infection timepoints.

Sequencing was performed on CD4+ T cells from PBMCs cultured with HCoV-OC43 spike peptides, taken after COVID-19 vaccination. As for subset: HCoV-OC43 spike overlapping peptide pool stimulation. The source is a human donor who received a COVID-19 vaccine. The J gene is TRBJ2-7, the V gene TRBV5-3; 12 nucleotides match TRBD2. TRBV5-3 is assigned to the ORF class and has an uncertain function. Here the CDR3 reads CARSPSLAGGHEQYV. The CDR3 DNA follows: TGTGCCAGAAGCCCAAGTCTAGCGGGGGGGCACGAGCAGTACGTC.